The clone carrying this T cell receptor (beta chain) came up a few times. Its target is unknown. TCRdb fed the 5' RACE reads into MiXCR, producing one record per CDR3 protein. The data hold roughly 480,000 distinct CDR3 sequences, with 20% to 25% observed a single time. V was cut by 3 bases and J by 7 bases, with 13 bases left in between. The CDR3 covers 13 residues. The sample is drawn from a study of T-cell memory formation after mild COVID-19. The overall study: For the most part, TCR clusters were specific to one donor.

The study, taken as a whole, reports: In pre-infection memory, a portion of responding clones appeared, which suggested that cross-reactive memory joined.

The genes are TRBV12-3 or TRBV12-4 and TRBJ2-7; possible D gene TRBD1, 6 bases. Sequences were obtained from PBMCs or a T cell subset sorted from them (not recorded which). The source of this sequence is an adult woman who had mild COVID-19 (a few samples of this study predate the infection). Cell type and time point are not known. The CDR3: CASSFPGHNEQYF. CDR3 nucleotides: TGTGCCAGCAGTTTTCCGGGACATAATGAGCAGTACTTC.